These 23 T cell receptor beta chains came from one sample sequenced in a study of T cell responses to AZD1222 COVID-19 vaccine. Using immunoSEQ multiplex PCR, the repertoire was profiled, and TCRdb retains in-frame clones only, with some absent. The data contain 200,000 or so clones, about 94% of them singletons. Sequencing used peripheral blood, obtained 28 days after the second AZD1222 dose. These TCRs come from an adult who received the AZD1222 COVID-19 vaccine.

J is TRBJ2-5 and V is TRBV11-2; no clear D gene. Germline V gives CDR1 SGHAT, CDR2 FQNNGV. The CDR3 has 14 residues. V lost 4 bases to trimming and J lost 4 bases, with 13 bases between them. For the CDR3, the DNA is TGTGCCAGCAGCTCCCAGTATTCAGGAGAGACCCAGTACTTC. Encoded protein: CASSSQYSGETQYF.

The rearrangement links TRBV5-5 to TRBJ1-1, with D tentatively TRBD1 (6 bases). The CDR3 contains 14 residues. Trimming stripped 4 bases from V and 3 bases from J, with 13 bases between. Germline CDR1 SGHKS, CDR2 YYEKEE (reference sequence). In nucleotides, the CDR3 is TGTGCCAGCAGCCTGACAGGTGAAGACACTGAAGCTTTCTTT. This sequence encodes CASSLTGEDTEAFF.

V is TRBV19 and J is TRBJ2-2; perhaps TRBD2 as D (7 bases). Germline V gives CDR1 LNHDA, CDR2 SQIVND (reference sequence). CDR3 length: 15 residues. Deletions cut 4 bases from V and 7 bases from J, with 16 bases between. Written as DNA, the CDR3 is TGTGCCAGTAGTAAGGGGGGGATCGGAGTCGGGGAGCTGTTTTTT. This translates into CASSKGGIGVGELFF.

The V gene is TRBV2, the J gene TRBJ1-5; D ambiguous. Trimming removed 3 bases from V and 1 base from J, with 13 bases in between. Germline values: CDR1 SNHLY, CDR2 FYNNEI. The CDR3 contains 16 residues. The CDR3 bases are TGTGCCAGCAGTGATCCGGGAGGACCCAGCAATCAGCCCCAGCATTTT. Translation gives CASSDPGGPSNQPQHF.

The rearrangement links TRBV9 to TRBJ1-3, with 9 bases that match TRBD1. Per the germline V gene, CDR1 is SGDLS and CDR2 is YYNGEE. V was pared by 3 bases and J by 0 bases, with 10 bases of the junction left unmatched. The CDR3 is made up of 18 amino acids. Here the CDR3 reads CASSGAGTGPFSGNTIYF. CDR3 coding DNA: TGTGCCAGCAGCGGCGCCGGGACAGGGCCTTTCTCTGGAAACACCATATATTTT.

V is TRBV4-1 and J is TRBJ1-6; perhaps TRBD1 as D (6 bases). The CDR3 has 17 residues. CDR1 and CDR2 from the germline V gene are MGHRA and YSYEKL. Trimming pared 0 bases from V and 8 bases from J, leaving 17 bases between. CDR3 region: CASSQDQVGGAYSPLHF. CDR3 in DNA: TGCGCCAGCAGCCAAGATCAAGTTGGGGGCGCGTATTCACCCCTCCACTTT.

The genes are TRBV2 and TRBJ1-5, with a tentative D call TRBD1 (6 bases). CDR3 size: 16 residues. The V gene lost 3 bases and the J gene lost 6 bases, with 18 bases spanning the gap. From germline, CDR1 is SNHLY and CDR2 FYNNEI. As DNA, the CDR3 is TGTGCCAGCAGTGAGAGGGGGGGGCCCGGTGGTCAGCCCCAGCATTTT. As protein: CASSERGGPGGQPQHF.

This clone was seen once. The gene calls are TRBV7-3 and TRBJ2-2, with D unclear. This CDR3 spans 13 amino acids. Germline lookup yields CDR1 SGHTA and CDR2 FQGTGA. V was clipped by 5 bases and J by 4 bases, with 8 bases between them. The CDR3 region has the DNA TGTGCCAGCAGCCCCAGTTTCACCGGGGAGCTGTTTTTT. Translated: CASSPSFTGELFF.

The CDR3: CASSPLQGEPTLTDTQYF. The CDR3 DNA is TGTGCCAGCAGTCCCCTCCAGGGGGAACCCACGCTCACAGATACGCAGTATTTT. The rearrangement links TRBV6-2 or TRBV6-3 to TRBJ2-3, with 7 bases that match TRBD1. CDR1 and CDR2 (germline): MNHEY, SVGEGT. V lost 5 bases and J lost 2; bases outside the gene matches: 16. The CDR3 covers 18 residues.

The V and J genes are TRBV9 and TRBJ2-5; TRBD2 agrees at 11 bases. The CDR3 covers 18 residues. V gave up 3 bases and J gave up 5 bases; unmatched junction bases: 15. Germline V gives CDR1 SGDLS, CDR2 YYNGEE. The CDR3 coding sequence is TGTGCCAGCAGCGCAACTCGTACTAGCGGGGGTGATTTGGAGACCCAGTACTTC. It specifies CASSATRTSGGDLETQYF.

The chain joins TRBV12-3 or TRBV12-4 to TRBJ1-5; 9 bases are a match to TRBD1. CDR3 size: 13 residues. After removal of 8 bases from V and 7 bases from J, the junction contained 6 bases not matched to a gene. CDR3 loop: CASGTGGSQPQHF. DNA of the CDR3: TGTGCCAGCGGTACAGGGGGCAGCCAGCCCCAGCATTTT.

The gene calls are TRBV20-1 and TRBJ1-1, with D possibly matching TRBD1 (5 bases). CDR1 is DFQATT, CDR2 SNEGSKA, per germline (reference sequence). The CDR3 contains 12 residues. V was pared by 3 bases and J by 4 bases, with 9 bases between. The CDR3 DNA follows: TGCAGTGCTAGTCGGCAGGGCACTGAAGCTTTCTTT. It yields the protein CSASRQGTEAFF.

The V gene is TRBV19, the J gene TRBJ1-1, with 7 bases matching TRBD1. V dropped 8 bases and J dropped 11; count of bases not matched to a gene: 5. The CDR3 is made up of 10 amino acids. Germline CDR1 and CDR2: LNHDA and SQIVND (reference sequence). The CDR3: CASGRGPAFF. CDR3 bases: TGTGCCAGTGGGAGGGGGCCGGCTTTCTTT. Full variable domain (outside the CDR3, taken from reference TRBV19 and TRBJ1-1): DGGITQSPKYLFRKEGQNVTLSCEQNLNHDAMYWYRQDPGQGLRLIYYSQIVNDFQKGDIAEGYSVSREKKESFPLTVTSAQKNPTAFYLCASGRGPAFFGQGTRLTVV.

This chain connects TRBV28 to TRBJ1-1; D perhaps matches TRBD1 (6 bases). The germline V and J ends were trimmed by 11 bases and 0 bases, with 19 bases remaining between them. The CDR3 is 15 residues long. Germline V gene data show CDR1 as MDHEN and CDR2 as SYDVKM. As DNA, the CDR3 is TGTGCCGGGAGTCCGGGACACCTCATGAACACTGAAGCTTTCTTT. It encodes CAGSPGHLMNTEAFF.

The rearrangement links TRBV6-5 to TRBJ1-1; unclear D gene. V lost 3 bases, J lost 0 bases, and 11 bases lay in between. The CDR3 is made up of 15 amino acids. Germline V gene data show CDR1 as MNHEY and CDR2 as SVGAGI. CDR3 in amino acids: CASSYGGGLNTEAFF. Here the CDR3 DNA reads TGTGCCAGCAGTTATGGCGGCGGGTTGAACACTGAAGCTTTCTTT.

The chain combines TRBV4-1 with TRBJ2-7; 11 bases are a match to TRBD1. The V segment lost 1 base and the J segment 4 bases; nucleotides outside the gene matches: 9. This CDR3 is built from 17 residues. CDR1 is MGHRA, CDR2 YSYEKL, per germline. The CDR3 loop is CASSQVGRDRGTYEQYF. The CDR3 coding sequence is TGCGCCAGCAGCCAAGTAGGCCGGGACAGGGGGACGTACGAGCAGTACTTC.

The V gene is TRBV9, the J gene TRBJ1-1; D ambiguous. This CDR3 spans 13 amino acids. Per the germline V gene, CDR1 is SGDLS and CDR2 is YYNGEE. V shed 1 base and J shed 4 bases, with 8 bases lying between them. The CDR3 protein is CASSVNPTTEAFF. CDR3 DNA sequence: TGTGCCAGCAGCGTAAACCCCACCACTGAAGCTTTCTTT. Together with reference TRBV9 and TRBJ1-1, the CDR3 gives the full variable domain: DSGVTQTPKHLITATGQRVTLRCSPRSGDLSVYWYQQSLDQGLQFLIQYYNGEERAKGNILERFSAQQFPDLHSELNLSSLELGDSALYFCASSVNPTTEAFFGQGTRLTVV.

J is TRBJ1-1 and V is TRBV2; 7 bases match TRBD1. Germline V gives CDR1 SNHLY, CDR2 FYNNEI. The CDR3 runs to 14 residues. J was trimmed by 0 bases and V by 7 bases; bases with no gene match: 5. CDR3 sequence: CASTEGAMNTEAFF. The CDR3 bases are TGTGCCAGCACCGAGGGGGCGATGAACACTGAAGCTTTCTTT.

The V call is TRBV20-1, the J call TRBJ1-1, with D unresolved. Germline V gene data show CDR1 as DFQATT and CDR2 as SNEGSKA (reference sequence). The CDR3 consists of 12 residues. V lost 3 bases and J 1 base, leaving 6 bases between the germline ends. CDR3 sequence reads: CSASPGNTEAFF. The DNA of the CDR3 is TGCAGTGCTAGTCCAGGGAACACTGAAGCTTTCTTT.

J is TRBJ2-1 and V is TRBV7-3, with 8 bases fitting TRBD1. The germline V gene has CDR1 SGHTA and CDR2 FQGTGA. Germline trimming cut 5 bases from V and 9 bases from J; bases unmatched to any gene: 9. The CDR3 sequence is 14 residues long. DNA for the CDR3: TGTGCCAGCAGCCTGACAGGGGTTTTAGGTGAGCAGTTCTTC. It is translated as CASSLTGVLGEQFF.

This CDR3 reads CASGLLNTEAFF. CDR3 sequence (DNA): TGTGCCAGCGGATTACTGAACACTGAAGCTTTCTTT. The V call is TRBV28, the J call TRBJ1-1, with D hard to call. V lost 8 bases, J lost 0 bases, and 7 bases lay in between. The CDR3 spans 12 residues. CDR1 is MDHEN, CDR2 SYDVKM, per germline. The full variable domain, in which reference TRBV28 and TRBJ1-1 provide the parts outside the CDR3, is DVKVTQSSRYLVKRTGEKVFLECVQDMDHENMFWYRQDPGLGLRLIYFSYDVKMKEKGDIPEGYSVSREKKERFSLILESASTNQTSMYLCASGLLNTEAFFGQGTRLTVV.

V is TRBV19 and J is TRBJ1-6; D gene unclear. Germline V gene sequence: CDR1 LNHDA, CDR2 SQIVND (reference sequence). The CDR3 totals 16 residues. V was shortened by 1 base and J by 7 bases, with 14 bases between the two germline ends. For the CDR3, the DNA is TGTGCCAGTAGTATAGTACGAGAAAGTCGGAATTCACCCCTCCACTTT. It translates to CASSIVRESRNSPLHF.

The chain couples TRBV28 to TRBJ1-1, with D perhaps TRBD1 (6 bases). The V and J ends lost 5 bases and 1 base respectively, with 11 bases between them. The CDR3 extends over 14 amino acids. The V gene's germline CDR1 is MDHEN and CDR2 SYDVKM. The CDR3 is CASSPLDRNTEAFF. Here the CDR3 DNA reads TGTGCCAGCAGTCCCTTGGACAGGAACACTGAAGCTTTCTTT. The full variable domain, rest sourced from reference TRBV28 and TRBJ1-1, is DVKVTQSSRYLVKRTGEKVFLECVQDMDHENMFWYRQDPGLGLRLIYFSYDVKMKEKGDIPEGYSVSREKKERFSLILESASTNQTSMYLCASSPLDRNTEAFFGQGTRLTVV.